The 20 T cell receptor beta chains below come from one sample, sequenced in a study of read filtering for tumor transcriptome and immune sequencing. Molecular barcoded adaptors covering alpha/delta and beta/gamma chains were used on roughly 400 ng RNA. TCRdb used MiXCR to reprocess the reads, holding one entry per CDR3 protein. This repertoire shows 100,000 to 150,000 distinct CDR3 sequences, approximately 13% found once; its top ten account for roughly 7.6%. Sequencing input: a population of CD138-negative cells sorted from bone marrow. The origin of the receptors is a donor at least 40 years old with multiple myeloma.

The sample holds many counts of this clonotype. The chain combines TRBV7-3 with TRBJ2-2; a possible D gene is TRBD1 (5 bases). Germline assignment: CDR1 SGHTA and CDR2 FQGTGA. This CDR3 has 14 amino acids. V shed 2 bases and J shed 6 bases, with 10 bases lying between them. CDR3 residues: CASSLGARAGELFF. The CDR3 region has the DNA TGTGCCAGCAGCTTAGGGGCTAGAGCCGGGGAGCTGTTTTTT.

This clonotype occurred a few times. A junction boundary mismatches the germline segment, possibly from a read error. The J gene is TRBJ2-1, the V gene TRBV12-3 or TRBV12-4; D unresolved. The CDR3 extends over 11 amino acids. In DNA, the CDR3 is TGTGCCAGCTGTTTGGTGGGTGAGCAGTTCTTC. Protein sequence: CASCLVGEQFF.

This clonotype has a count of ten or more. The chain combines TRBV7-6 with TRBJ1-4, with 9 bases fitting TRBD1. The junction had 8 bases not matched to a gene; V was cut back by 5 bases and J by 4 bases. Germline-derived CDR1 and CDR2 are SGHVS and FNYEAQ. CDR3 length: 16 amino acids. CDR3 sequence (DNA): TGTGCCAGCAGCCCGATACAGGGGGCAGTTAATGAAAAACTGTTTTTT. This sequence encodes CASSPIQGAVNEKLFF.

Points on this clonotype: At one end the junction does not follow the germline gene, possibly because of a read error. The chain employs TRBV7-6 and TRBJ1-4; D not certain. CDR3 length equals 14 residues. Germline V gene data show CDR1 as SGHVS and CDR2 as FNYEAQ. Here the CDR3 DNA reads TGTGCCAGCAGCTTAGAGGCAACTAATGAACAACTGTTTTTT. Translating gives CASSLEATNEQLFF.

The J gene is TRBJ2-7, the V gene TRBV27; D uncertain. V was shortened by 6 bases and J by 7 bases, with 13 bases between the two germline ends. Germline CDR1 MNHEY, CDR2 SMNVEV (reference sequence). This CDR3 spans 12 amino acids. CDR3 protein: CASRGSLWEQYF. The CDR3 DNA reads TGTGCCAGCAGGGGCAGCCTCTGGGAGCAGTACTTC.

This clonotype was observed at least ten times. This CDR3 is CASSSPGLKKYF. The CDR3 region has the DNA TGTGCCAGCAGTTCGCCGGGACTCAAAAAGTACTTC. This chain uses TRBV27 with TRBJ2-7, with D maybe TRBD2 (6 bases). Germline lookup yields CDR1 MNHEY and CDR2 SMNVEV (reference sequence). This CDR3 spans 12 amino acids. V lost 4 bases, J lost 11 bases, and 15 bases lay in between.

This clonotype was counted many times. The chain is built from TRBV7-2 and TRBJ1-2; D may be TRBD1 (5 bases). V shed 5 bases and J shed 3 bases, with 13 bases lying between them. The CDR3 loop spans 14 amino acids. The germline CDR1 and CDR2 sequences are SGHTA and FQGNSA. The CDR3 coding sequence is TGTGCCAGCAGCCCGGGGCAGGGCTACTATGGCTACACCTTC. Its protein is CASSPGQGYYGYTF.

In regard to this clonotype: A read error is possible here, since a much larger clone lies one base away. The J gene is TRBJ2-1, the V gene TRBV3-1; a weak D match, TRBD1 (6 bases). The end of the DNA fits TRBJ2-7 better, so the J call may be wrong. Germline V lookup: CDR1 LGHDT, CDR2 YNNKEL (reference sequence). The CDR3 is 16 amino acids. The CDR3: CASSRLGLRGSYEQYF. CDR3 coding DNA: TGTGCCAGCAGCCGCCTGGGTCTGAGGGGGTCCTACGAGCAGTACTTC.

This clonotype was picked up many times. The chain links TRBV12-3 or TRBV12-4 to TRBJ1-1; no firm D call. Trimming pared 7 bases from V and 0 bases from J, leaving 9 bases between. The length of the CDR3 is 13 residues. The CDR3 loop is CASTRLMNTEAFF. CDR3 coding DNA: TGTGCCAGCACGAGGTTAATGAACACTGAAGCTTTCTTT.

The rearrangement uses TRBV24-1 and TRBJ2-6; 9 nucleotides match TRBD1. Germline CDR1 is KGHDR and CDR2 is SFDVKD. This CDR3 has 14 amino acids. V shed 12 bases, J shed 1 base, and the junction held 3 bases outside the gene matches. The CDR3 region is CAAGQGSGANVLTF. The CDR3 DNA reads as TGTGCCGCCGGACAGGGGTCTGGGGCCAACGTCCTGACTTTC.

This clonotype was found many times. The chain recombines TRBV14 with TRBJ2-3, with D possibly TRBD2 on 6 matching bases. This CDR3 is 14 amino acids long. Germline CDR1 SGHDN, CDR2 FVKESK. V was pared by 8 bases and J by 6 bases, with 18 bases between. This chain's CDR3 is CASADGGPLDTQYF. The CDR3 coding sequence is TGTGCCAGCGCCGATGGAGGGCCATTGGATACGCAGTATTTT.

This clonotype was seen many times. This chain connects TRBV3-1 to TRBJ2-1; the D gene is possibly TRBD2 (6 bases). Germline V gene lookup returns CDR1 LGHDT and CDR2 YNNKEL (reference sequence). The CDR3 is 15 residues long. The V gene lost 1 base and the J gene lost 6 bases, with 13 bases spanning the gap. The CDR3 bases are TGTGCCAGCAGCCAAGGATCGATAGCGGCCAATGAGCAGTTCTTC. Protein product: CASSQGSIAANEQFF.

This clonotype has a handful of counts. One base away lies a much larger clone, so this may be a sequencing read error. The CDR3 DNA follows: TGTGCCAGCAGCTTAACAACGAACACTGAATCTTTCTTT. It encodes CASSLTTNTESFF. J is TRBJ1-1 and V is TRBV7-8; the D is unclear. This CDR3 is built from 13 residues. In germline, CDR1 is SGHVS, CDR2 FQNEAQ.

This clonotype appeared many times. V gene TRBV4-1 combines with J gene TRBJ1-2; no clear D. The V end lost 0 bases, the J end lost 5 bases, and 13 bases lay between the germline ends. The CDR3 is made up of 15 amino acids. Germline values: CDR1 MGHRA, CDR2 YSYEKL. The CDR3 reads CASSQDPGGTYGYTF. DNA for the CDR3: TGCGCCAGCAGCCAAGATCCAGGCGGAACTTATGGCTACACCTTC.

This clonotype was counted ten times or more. The CDR3 nucleotides are TGTGCCAGCACATATAGATCAACTAACACCGGGGAGCTGTTTTTT. Its translation: CASTYRSTNTGELFF. The chain combines TRBV18 with TRBJ2-2, with D hard to call. The germline CDR1 and CDR2 sequences are KGHSH and LQKENI. The CDR3 contains 15 residues. Trimming shortened V by 8 bases and J by 2 bases, and 15 bases separated the two germline ends.

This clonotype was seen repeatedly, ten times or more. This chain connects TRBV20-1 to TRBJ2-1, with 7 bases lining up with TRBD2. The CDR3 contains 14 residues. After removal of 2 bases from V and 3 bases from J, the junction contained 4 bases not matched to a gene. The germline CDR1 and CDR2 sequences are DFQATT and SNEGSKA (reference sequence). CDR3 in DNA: TGCAGTGCTAGATCGGCTAGCGGCTACAATGAGCAGTTCTTC. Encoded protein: CSARSASGYNEQFF.

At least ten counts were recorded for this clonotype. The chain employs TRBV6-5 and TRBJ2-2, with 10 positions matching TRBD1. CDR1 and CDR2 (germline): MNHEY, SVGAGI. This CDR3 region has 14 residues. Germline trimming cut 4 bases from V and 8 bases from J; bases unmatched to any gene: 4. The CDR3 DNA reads TGTGCCAGCAGTTTTGACAGGGGGCGAGGGGAGCTGTTTTTT. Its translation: CASSFDRGRGELFF.

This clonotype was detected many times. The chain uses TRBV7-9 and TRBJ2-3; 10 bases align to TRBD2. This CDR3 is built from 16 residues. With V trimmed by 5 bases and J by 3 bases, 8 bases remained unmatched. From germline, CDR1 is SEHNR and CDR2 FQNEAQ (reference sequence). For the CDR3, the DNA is TGTGCCAGCAGCCCTCCTAGCGGGAGAGGTACAGATACGCAGTATTTT. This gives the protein CASSPPSGRGTDTQYF. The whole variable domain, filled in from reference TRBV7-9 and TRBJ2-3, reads DTGVSQNPRHKITKRGQNVTFRCDPISEHNRLYWYRQTLGQGPEFLTYFQNEAQLEKSRLLSDRFSAERPKGSFSTLEIQRTEQGDSAMYLCASSPPSGRGTDTQYFGPGTRLTVL.

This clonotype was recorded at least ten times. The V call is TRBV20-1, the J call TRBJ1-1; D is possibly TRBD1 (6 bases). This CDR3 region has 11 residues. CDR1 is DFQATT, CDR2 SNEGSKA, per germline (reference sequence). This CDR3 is CTGGAWSEAFF. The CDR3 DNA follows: TGCACTGGGGGGGCCTGGAGTGAAGCTTTCTTT.

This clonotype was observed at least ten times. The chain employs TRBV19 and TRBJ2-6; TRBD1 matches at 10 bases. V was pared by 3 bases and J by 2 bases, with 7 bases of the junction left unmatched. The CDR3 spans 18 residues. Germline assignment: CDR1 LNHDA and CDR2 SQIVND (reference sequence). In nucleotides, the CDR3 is TGTGCCAGTAGTATCAGGGACAGGGGAAGGGCTGGGGCCAACGTCCTGACTTTC. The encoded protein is CASSIRDRGRAGANVLTF.